This T cell receptor beta chain emerged from a study of T cell responses to AZD1222 COVID-19 vaccine. The study's findings and limits: Only five to seven AZD1222 recipients tested seropositive at baseline.

Regarding this clone: What it recognizes is unknown.

V was shortened by 1 base and J by 3 bases, with 10 bases between the two germline ends. Germline CDR1 SGHAT, CDR2 FQNNGV. This CDR3 is built from 15 residues. Sequencing used immunoSEQ multiplex PCR; TCRdb keeps in-frame clones, though not all of them. The repertoire has 65,000 to 85,000 clones, approximately 88% of them found once; the top ten carry 9% to 10%. Here the sequenced sample was peripheral blood, taken 28 days after the second dose of the MenACWY control vaccine. The chain employs TRBV11-2 and TRBJ1-5; maybe TRBD1 (5 bases). This clonotype originated in an adult who received the MenACWY meningococcal vaccine as a control. The CDR3 DNA reads as TGTGCCAGCAGCTTAGGGGACGGGGCCAATCAGCCCCAGCATTTT. Its protein is CASSLGDGANQPQHF.